Below, one T cell receptor beta chain is given with its context. The V gene's germline CDR1 is SGHRS and CDR2 YFSETQ. This CDR3 region has 15 residues. Deletions cut 0 bases from V and 0 bases from J, with 7 bases between. The protocol was immunoSEQ multiplex PCR, while the TCRdb copy is restricted to in-frame clones and leaves out a portion. The table shows more than 150,000 clones, with 85% to 95% occurring only once. This entry comes from a study of T cell responses to AZD1222 COVID-19 vaccine. The material was peripheral blood, obtained on day 0 of AZD1222 vaccination. The chain links TRBV5-1 to TRBJ2-1; D call uncertain. This clonotype originated in an adult in good health. In nucleotides, the CDR3 is TGCGCCAGCAGCTTGGATGATTACTCCTACAATGAGCAGTTCTTC. Its translation: CASSLDDYSYNEQFF.